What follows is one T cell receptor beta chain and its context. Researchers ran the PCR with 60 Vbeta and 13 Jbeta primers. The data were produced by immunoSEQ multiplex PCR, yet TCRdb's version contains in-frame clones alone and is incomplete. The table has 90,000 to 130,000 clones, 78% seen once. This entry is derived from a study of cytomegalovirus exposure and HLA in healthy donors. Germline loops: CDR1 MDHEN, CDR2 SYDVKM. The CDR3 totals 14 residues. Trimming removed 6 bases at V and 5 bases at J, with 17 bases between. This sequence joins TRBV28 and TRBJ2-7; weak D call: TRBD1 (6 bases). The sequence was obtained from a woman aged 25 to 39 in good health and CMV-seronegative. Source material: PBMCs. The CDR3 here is CASSRIIRGHEQYF. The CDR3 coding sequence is TGTGCCAGCAGCCGGATAATCAGGGGCCACGAGCAGTACTTC.